This T cell receptor (beta chain) derives from a study of Graves' ophthalmopathy and Graves' hyperthyroidism. The authors diagnosed from clinical symptoms, serum thyroxine, TRAb, thyroid ultrasound and orbital computed tomography. From RNA, the CDR3 regions of TCR beta chains were amplified and sequenced. An initial RT-PCR round employing HTBI primers preceded a second-round multiplex PCR. One entry per CDR3 protein, called by TCRdb with MiXCR from the multiplex PCR reads. The sample lists about 600,000 distinct CDR3 sequences; 35% to 45% were seen once. This clonotype showed up many times. Material: peripheral blood or thyroid tissue (not recorded which). This TCR was sampled from an adult man with Graves' hyperthyroidism.

The CDR3 DNA is TGTGCCAGCAGTCAGACGCCGGGACTGCTAAAAGAGACCCAGTACTTC. Residues: CASSQTPGLLKETQYF. V usage is TRBV2 and J usage is TRBJ2-5, with D perhaps matching TRBD2 (6 bases). Germline V gene sequence: CDR1 SNHLY, CDR2 FYNNEI. CDR3 length equals 16 residues. The V end lost 5 bases, the J end lost 3 bases, and 19 bases lay between the germline ends.